Listed below are T cell receptor beta chains from one sample, sequenced in a study of cytomegalovirus exposure and HLA in healthy donors. Here immunoSEQ multiplex PCR was the method, and the copy in TCRdb shows in-frame clones only, minus some. The sample yields 90,000 or so clones, 65% to 80% seen once. The sequenced material came from PBMCs. These receptor sequences come from a woman aged 18-30 years in good health and CMV-seropositive. Both conserved end residues are trimmed from each CDR3. A D gene is named only where the DNA matches it firmly.

V gene	D gene	J gene	CDR3 protein
TRBV7-3	TRBD2	TRBJ2-2	ASSSWTSGNTGELF
TRBV5-1	TRBD1	TRBJ2-7	ASSGGTGVSYEQY
TRBV6-6	NA	TRBJ2-2	ASSPRLYPGELF
TRBV7-8	NA	TRBJ1-2	ASSPDGNYGYT
TRBV7-2	TRBD1	TRBJ2-3	ASSGRQGRPDTQY
TRBV29-1	NA	TRBJ1-4	SVNSGEKLF
TRBV6-5	NA	TRBJ1-1	ASSYPTSGTGQAF
TRBV9	NA	TRBJ1-1	ASSVGPGYMGTEAF
TRBV7-7	TRBD2	TRBJ2-3	ASSIGGAGGTQY
TRBV19	NA	TRBJ1-5	ASSILVGVRSNQPQH
TRBV11-3	NA	TRBJ2-2	ASKRSTNTGELF
TRBV2	TRBD1	TRBJ1-5	ASTGQGAQPQH
TRBV27	NA	TRBJ1-1	ASHLSLGSTEAF
TRBV6-5	TRBD2	TRBJ2-1	ASTSGGAYNEQF
TRBV9	NA	TRBJ2-5	ASSARVGETQY
TRBV4-3	NA	TRBJ2-7	ASSQANTGLNYEQY
TRBV28	NA	TRBJ2-7	ASSLVITAESSYEQY
TRBV7-2	TRBD1	TRBJ2-2	ASSPPDRGPIGELF
TRBV7-9	NA	TRBJ1-2	ASSSKDRGYGYT
TRBV19	TRBD1	TRBJ1-2	ASRGQSGYT
TRBV4-2	NA	TRBJ1-1	ASSHSSLPWTF
TRBV18	TRBD1	TRBJ2-1	ASSRGQGNEQF
TRBV15	NA	TRBJ2-1	ATSLEQGNEQF
TRBV6-5	TRBD1	TRBJ1-6	ASSSDRGHSPLH
TRBV5-1	TRBD2	TRBJ2-1	ASKSGTSGGGSYNEQF
TRBV25-1	TRBD1	TRBJ2-7	ASSDLRTGGYEQY
TRBV28	TRBD1	TRBJ1-4	ASSRQGALNEKLF
TRBV11-3	NA	TRBJ2-2	ASSLYTNTGELF
TRBV15	TRBD2	TRBJ2-1	ATSSPSGTSHEQF
TRBV6-5	TRBD2	TRBJ2-4	ASSYSASGSKNIQY
TRBV27	NA	NA	ASSDGTGAYEQY
TRBV7-3	TRBD2	TRBJ2-2	ASSPGGSTGELF
TRBV19	NA	TRBJ2-5	ASSMRGGFGETQY
TRBV4-3	TRBD2	TRBJ2-1	ASSQFHGTSGDEQF
TRBV2	TRBD1	TRBJ1-2	ASGLTGADGYT
TRBV12-2	NA	TRBJ2-7	ASRLLAGSYEQY
TRBV6-4	TRBD1	TRBJ2-1	ASRNDRGSDEQF
TRBV18	TRBD1	TRBJ1-5	ASSPEGAQPQH
TRBV27	NA	TRBJ2-1	ASSPRGRHEQF
TRBV7-9	NA	TRBJ2-3	ASSLASPGRDTQY
TRBV7-3	TRBD1	TRBJ1-1	ASSSQGAGTEAF